The source of this TCR beta chain is a study of blood T cell repertoires in COVID-19 (dated by TCRdb to about 2020). General notes on the study: Collaborator samples came from the United States, Italy and Spain and covered acute and convalescent phases of COVID-19. The prospective study material was composed of cDNA or gDNA derived from T cells, B-cell-depleted T cells, or PBMCs. The dataset comprised deeply sampled blood TCRbeta repertoires from subjects exposed to, actively infected with, or recovered from COVID-19. The repertoires were made available in a free public database intended to serve as a resource for research on the immune response to SARS-CoV-2. The samples were drawn from the first 160 participants of the ongoing ImmuneRACE study and from 1,200 or so subjects provided by 6 global collaborators. Sample metadata almost always included a de-identified subject ID, COVID-19 status, age in years and sex. Where HLA class I and class II types were available, the types were taken from metadata supplied by the sample provider, not from assay-based typing. General conclusions and limits of the study: The quantity of clinical and demographic metadata differed by source and by participant and was supplied without curation.

Note on this clone: Its antigen remains unidentified. Per-base qualities were not stored, and no clone one base away is much larger.

TCRbeta CDR3 regions were amplified from genomic DNA by means of the immunoSEQ Assay, a bias-controlled multiplex PCR. The source study handled its data this way. The number of nucleated cells in each sample was estimated by amplification of reference gene primers within the assay. Sequence reads were collapsed and filtered to measure the absolute abundance of every unique TCRbeta CDR3 rearrangement. For each sample, productive Simpson clonality was calculated as the square root of Simpson's diversity index over productive rearrangements. The table comes from immuneACCESS by way of TCRdb, which keeps in-frame sequences with V and J called. Part of the clones is missing from these tables; in studies checked, under half for an unresolved V gene and the rest for unknown reasons. V, J and clone size are those of that table, while D and trimming were read from the DNA. This sample holds 100,000 to 130,000 clones; about 80% were observed only once. Less than 5% of the sample goes to the ten largest clones.

The germline V gene (reference sequence) supplies CDR1 MNHEY and CDR2 SMNVEV. The V end loses 6 bases and the J end loses 0 bases, and a stretch of 21 bases separates them. The CDR3 runs 18 residues from the cysteine to the phenylalanine. Kept here is only the CDR3 DNA, which spans 54 bases and is read in frame from base 1. Each collaborating institution followed its own protocols to collect whole blood in K2EDTA tubes. For TCRbeta analysis, collaborators shipped samples in one of three forms: frozen whole blood, isolated PBMCs, or DNA extracted from either of those sample types. The origin of this receptor is a woman aged 70-85 years with acute or convalescent COVID-19. In this chain, TRBV27 is recombined with TRBJ1-5; a weak D assignment points to TRBD1 (5 bases agree). The source material was peripheral blood. This receptor has the CDR3 CASSPGTGASYSNQPQHF. The sequenced DNA: TGTGCCAGCAGCCCCGGTACAGGTGCCTCCTATAGCAATCAGCCCCAGCATTTT.